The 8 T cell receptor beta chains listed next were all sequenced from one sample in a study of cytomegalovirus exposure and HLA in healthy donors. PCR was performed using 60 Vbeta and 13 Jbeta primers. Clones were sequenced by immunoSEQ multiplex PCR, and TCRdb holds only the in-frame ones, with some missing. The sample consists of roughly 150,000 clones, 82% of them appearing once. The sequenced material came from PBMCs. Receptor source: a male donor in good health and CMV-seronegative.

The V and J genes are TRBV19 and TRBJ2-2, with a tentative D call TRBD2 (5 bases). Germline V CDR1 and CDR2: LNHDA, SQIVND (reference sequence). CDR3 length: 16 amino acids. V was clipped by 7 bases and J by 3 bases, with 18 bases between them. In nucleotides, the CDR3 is TGTGCCAGTACCGGCGCACCCTTCGGGGACACCGGGGAGCTGTTTTTT. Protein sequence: CASTGAPFGDTGELFF.

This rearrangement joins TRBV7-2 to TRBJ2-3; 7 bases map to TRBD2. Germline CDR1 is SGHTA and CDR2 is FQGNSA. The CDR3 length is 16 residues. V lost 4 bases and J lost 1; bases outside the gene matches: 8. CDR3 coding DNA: TGTGCCAGCAGCTGGCTAGCGGACGCGGGCACAGATACGCAGTATTTT. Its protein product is CASSWLADAGTDTQYF.

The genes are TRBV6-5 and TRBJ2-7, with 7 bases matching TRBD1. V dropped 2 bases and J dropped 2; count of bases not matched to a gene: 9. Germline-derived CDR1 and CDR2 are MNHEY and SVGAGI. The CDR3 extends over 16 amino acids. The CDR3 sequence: CASSYGQAFYPYEQYF. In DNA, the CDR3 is TGTGCCAGCAGTTACGGACAGGCCTTCTATCCCTACGAGCAGTACTTC.

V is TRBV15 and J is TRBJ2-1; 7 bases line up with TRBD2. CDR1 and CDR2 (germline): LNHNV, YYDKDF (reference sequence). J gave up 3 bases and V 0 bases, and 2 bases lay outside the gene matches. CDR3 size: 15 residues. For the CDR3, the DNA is TGTGCCACCAGCAGAGATTGGGGGGGCTACAATGAGCAGTTCTTC. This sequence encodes CATSRDWGGYNEQFF.

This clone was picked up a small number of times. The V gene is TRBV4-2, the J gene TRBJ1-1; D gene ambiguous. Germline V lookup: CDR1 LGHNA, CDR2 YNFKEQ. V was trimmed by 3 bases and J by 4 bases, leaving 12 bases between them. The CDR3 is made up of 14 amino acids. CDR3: CASSQGLMGTEAFF. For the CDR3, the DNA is TGTGCCAGCAGCCAGGGCCTCATGGGCACTGAAGCTTTCTTT.

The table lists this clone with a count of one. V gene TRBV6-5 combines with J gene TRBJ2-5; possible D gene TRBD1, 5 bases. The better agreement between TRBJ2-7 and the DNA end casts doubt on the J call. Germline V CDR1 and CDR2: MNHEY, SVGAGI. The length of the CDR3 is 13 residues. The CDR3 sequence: CASALDIFYEQYF. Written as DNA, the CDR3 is TGTGCCAGCGCTCTGGACATTTTCTACGAGCAGTACTTC.

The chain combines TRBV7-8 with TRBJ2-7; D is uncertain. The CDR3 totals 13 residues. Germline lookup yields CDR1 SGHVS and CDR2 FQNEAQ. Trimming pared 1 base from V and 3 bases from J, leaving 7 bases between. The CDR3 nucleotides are TGTGCCAGCAGCTTAGGAGGCGTCTACGAGCAGTACTTC. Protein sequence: CASSLGGVYEQYF.

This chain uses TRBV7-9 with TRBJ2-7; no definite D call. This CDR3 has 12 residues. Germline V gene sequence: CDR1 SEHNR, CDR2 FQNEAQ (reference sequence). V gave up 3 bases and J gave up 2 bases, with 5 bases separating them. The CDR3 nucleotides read TGTGCCAGCAGCTTTTCGGCCTACGAGCAGTACTTC. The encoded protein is CASSFSAYEQYF.